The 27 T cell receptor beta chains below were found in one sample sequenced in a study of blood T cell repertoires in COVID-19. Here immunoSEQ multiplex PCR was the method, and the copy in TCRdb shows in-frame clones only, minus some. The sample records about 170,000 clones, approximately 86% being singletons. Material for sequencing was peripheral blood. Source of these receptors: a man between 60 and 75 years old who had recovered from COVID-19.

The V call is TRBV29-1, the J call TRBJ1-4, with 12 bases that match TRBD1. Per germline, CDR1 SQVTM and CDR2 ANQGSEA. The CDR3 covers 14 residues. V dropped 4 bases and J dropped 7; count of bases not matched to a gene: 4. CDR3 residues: CSVVVGQGAEKLFF. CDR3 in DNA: TGCAGCGTTGTTGTGGGACAGGGGGCTGAAAAACTGTTTTTT.

CDR3 amino acids: CASSGTANTGELFF. The CDR3 DNA follows: TGTGCCAGCAGTGGGACAGCGAACACCGGGGAGCTGTTTTTT. The chain employs TRBV6-4 and TRBJ2-2; a weak D match, TRBD1 (6 bases). CDR1 MRHNA and CDR2 SNTAGT come from the germline V gene. The length of the CDR3 is 14 residues. V gave up 4 bases and J gave up 0 bases, with 6 bases separating them.

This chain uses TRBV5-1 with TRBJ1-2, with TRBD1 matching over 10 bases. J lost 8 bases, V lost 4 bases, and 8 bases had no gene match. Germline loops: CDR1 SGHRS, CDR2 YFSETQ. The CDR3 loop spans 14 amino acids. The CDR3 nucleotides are TGCGCCAGCAGCACTGGACAGGGGGAAGGAGGCTACACCTTC. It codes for CASSTGQGEGGYTF.

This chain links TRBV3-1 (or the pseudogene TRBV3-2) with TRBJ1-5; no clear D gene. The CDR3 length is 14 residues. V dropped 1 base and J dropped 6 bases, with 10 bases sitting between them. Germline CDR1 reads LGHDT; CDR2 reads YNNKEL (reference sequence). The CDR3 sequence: CASSQAPVRQPQHF. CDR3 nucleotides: TGTGCCAGCAGCCAAGCCCCAGTTCGTCAGCCCCAGCATTTT.

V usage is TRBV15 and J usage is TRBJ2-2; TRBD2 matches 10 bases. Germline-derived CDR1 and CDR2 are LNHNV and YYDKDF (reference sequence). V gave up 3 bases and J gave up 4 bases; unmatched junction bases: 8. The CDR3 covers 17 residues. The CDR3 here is CATSRRRGTSVTGELFF. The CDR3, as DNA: TGTGCCACCAGCAGGAGGAGGGGGACTAGCGTCACCGGGGAGCTGTTTTTT.

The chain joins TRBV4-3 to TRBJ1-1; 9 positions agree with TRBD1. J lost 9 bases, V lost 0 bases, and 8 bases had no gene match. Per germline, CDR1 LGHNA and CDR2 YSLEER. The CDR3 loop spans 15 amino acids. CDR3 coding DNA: TGCGCCAGCAGCCAAGATTTAGGGGACAGGGTGAAAGCTTTCTTT. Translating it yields CASSQDLGDRVKAFF.

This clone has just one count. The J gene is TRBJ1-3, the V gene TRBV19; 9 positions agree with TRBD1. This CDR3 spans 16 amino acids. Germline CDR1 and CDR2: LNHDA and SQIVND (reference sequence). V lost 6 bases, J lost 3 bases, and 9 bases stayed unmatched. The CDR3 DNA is TGTGCCAGTAGCAACCGGGACAGGGTATATGGAAACACCATATATTTT. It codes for CASSNRDRVYGNTIYF.

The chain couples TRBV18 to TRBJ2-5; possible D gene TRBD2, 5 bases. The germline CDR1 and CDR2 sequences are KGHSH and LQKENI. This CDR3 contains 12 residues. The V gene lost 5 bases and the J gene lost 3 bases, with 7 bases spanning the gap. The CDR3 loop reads CASSSGKETQYF. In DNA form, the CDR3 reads TGTGCCAGCTCATCGGGGAAAGAGACCCAGTACTTC.

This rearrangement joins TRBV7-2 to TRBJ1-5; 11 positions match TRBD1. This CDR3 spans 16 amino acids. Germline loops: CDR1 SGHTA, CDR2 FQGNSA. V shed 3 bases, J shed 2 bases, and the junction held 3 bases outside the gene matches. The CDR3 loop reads CASSFWTGGGNQPQHF. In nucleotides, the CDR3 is TGTGCCAGCAGCTTTTGGACAGGGGGCGGCAATCAGCCCCAGCATTTT.

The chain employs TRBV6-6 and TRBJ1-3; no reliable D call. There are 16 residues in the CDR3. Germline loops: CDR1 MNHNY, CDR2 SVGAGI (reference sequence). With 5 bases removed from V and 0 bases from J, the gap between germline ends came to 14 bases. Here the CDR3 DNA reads TGTGCCAGCAGTCAACTCGCTGGAGGCTCTGGAAACACCATATATTTT. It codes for CASSQLAGGSGNTIYF.

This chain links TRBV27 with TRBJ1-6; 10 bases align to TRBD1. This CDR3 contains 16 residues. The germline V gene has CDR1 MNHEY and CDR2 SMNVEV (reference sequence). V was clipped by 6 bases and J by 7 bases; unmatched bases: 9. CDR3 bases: TGTGCCAGCAGATTGATGGACAGGGGGAGAAATTCACCCCTCCACTTT. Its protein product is CASRLMDRGRNSPLHF.

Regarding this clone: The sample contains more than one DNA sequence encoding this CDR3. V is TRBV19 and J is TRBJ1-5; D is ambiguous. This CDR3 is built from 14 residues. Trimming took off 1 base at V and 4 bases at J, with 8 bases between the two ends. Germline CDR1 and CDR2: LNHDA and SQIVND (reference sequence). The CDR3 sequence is CASSIARGNQPQHF. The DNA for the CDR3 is TGTGCCAGTAGTATAGCTCGCGGAAATCAGCCCCAGCATTTT.

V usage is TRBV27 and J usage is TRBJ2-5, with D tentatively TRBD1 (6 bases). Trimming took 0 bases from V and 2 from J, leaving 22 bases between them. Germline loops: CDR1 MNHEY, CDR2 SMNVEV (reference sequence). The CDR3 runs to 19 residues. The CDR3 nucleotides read TGTGCCAGCAGTTTATCGATTCCTAAAGGCAGGGGATTGCAAGAGACCCAGTACTTC. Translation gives CASSLSIPKGRGLQETQYF.

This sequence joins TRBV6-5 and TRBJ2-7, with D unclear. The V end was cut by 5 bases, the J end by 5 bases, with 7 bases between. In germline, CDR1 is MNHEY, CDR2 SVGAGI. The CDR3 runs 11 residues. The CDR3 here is CASSIYDEQYF. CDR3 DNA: TGTGCCAGCAGTATCTACGACGAGCAGTACTTC.

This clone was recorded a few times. In nucleotides, the CDR3 is TGTGCCAGCTCGCGGACTAGCGGGGGGCGCGCGAACACCGGGGAGCTGTTTTTT. Translation: CASSRTSGGRANTGELFF. The V and J genes are TRBV18 and TRBJ2-2, with 14 bases matching TRBD2. V lost 6 bases and J lost 0; bases outside the gene matches: 6. This CDR3 region has 18 residues. The germline V gene encodes CDR1 KGHSH and CDR2 LQKENI.

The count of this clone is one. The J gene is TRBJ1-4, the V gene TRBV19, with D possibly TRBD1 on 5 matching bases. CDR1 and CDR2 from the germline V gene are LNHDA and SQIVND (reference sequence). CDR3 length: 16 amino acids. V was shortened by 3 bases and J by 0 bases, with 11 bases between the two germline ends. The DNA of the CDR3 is TGTGCCAGTAGTATCCAGGGAGGAGCAACTAATGAAAAACTGTTTTTT. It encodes CASSIQGGATNEKLFF.

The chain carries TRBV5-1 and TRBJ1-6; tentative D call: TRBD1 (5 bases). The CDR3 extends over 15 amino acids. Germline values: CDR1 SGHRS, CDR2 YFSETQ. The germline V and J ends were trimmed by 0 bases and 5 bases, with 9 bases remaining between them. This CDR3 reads CASSLGAGNNSPLHF. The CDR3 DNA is TGCGCCAGCAGCTTGGGCGCAGGGAATAATTCACCCCTCCACTTT.

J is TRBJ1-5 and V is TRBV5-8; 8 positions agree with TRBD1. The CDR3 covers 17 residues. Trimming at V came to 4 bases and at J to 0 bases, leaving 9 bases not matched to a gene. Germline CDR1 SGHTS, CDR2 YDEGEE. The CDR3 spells CASSRGTGTYSNQPQHF. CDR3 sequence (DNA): TGTGCCAGCAGCAGAGGGACAGGAACTTATAGCAATCAGCCCCAGCATTTT.

For the CDR3, the DNA is TGTGCTAGTGGTTTGTCCTCCCGGGACAGAGGAGGCTACACCTTC. This sequence encodes CASGLSSRDRGGYTF. The chain carries TRBV12-5 and TRBJ1-2; 7 nucleotides align to TRBD1. The CDR3 consists of 15 residues. Germline CDR1 reads LGHNT; CDR2 reads FRNRAP. Trimming took 2 bases from V and 8 from J; bases not matched to a gene: 11. The whole variable domain, filled in from reference TRBV12-5 and TRBJ1-2, reads DARVTQTPRHKVTEMGQEVTMRCQPILGHNTVFWYRQTMMQGLELLAYFRNRAPLDDSGMPKDRFSAEMPDATLATLKIQPSEPRDSAVYFCASGLSSRDRGGYTFGSGTRLTVV.

CDR3 protein: CASSYVRVGEAFF. CDR3 sequence (DNA): TGTGCCAGCAGTTACGTACGGGTTGGGGAAGCTTTCTTT. The chain recombines TRBV6-5 with TRBJ1-1; D not certain. The CDR3 length is 13 residues. Per the germline V gene, CDR1 is MNHEY and CDR2 is SVGAGI. V lost 2 bases to trimming and J lost 8 bases, with 12 bases between them.

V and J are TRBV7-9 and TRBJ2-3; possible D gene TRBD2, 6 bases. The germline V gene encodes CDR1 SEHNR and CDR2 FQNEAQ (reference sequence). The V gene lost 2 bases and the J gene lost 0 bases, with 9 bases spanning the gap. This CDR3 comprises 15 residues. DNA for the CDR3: TGTGCCAGCAGCTTAAGCGGGCTAAGCACAGATACGCAGTATTTT. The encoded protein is CASSLSGLSTDTQYF.

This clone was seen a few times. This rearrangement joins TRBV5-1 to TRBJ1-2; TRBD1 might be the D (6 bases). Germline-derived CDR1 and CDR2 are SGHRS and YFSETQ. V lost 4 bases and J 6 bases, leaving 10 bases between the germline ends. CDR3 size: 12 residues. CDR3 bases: TGCGCCAGCAGCCCAGGGGAAAATGGCTACACCTTC. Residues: CASSPGENGYTF. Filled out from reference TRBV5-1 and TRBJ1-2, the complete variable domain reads KAGVTQTPRYLIKTRGQQVTLSCSPISGHRSVSWYQQTPGQGLQFLFEYFSETQRNKGNFPGRFSGRQFSNSRSEMNVSTLELGDSALYLCASSPGENGYTFGSGTRLTVV.

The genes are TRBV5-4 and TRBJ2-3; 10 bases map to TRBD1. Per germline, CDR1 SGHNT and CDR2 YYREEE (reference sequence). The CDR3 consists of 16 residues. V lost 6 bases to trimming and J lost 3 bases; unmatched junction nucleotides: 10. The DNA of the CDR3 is TGTGCCAGCACCTCACGGGACAGGGGTCGAACAGATACGCAGTATTTT. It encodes CASTSRDRGRTDTQYF. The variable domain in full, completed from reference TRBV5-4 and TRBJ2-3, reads ETGVTQSPTHLIKTRGQQVTLRCSSQSGHNTVSWYQQALGQGPQFIFQYYREEENGRGNFPPRFSGLQFPNYSSELNVNALELDDSALYLCASTSRDRGRTDTQYFGPGTRLTVL.

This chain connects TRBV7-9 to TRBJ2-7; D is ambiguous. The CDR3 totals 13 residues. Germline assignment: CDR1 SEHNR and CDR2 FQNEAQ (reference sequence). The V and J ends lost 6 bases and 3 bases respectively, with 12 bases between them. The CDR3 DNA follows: TGTGCCAGCAGGGCGGAGATGGGCTACGAGCAGTACTTC. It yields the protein CASRAEMGYEQYF.

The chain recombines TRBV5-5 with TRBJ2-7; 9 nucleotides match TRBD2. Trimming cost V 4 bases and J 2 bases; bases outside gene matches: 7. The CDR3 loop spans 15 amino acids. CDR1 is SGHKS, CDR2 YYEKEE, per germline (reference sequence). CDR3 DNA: TGTGCCAGCAGCCCACCCCTAGCGGGGCCCTACGAGCAGTACTTC. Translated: CASSPPLAGPYEQYF.

The CDR3 sequence is CASSPQGQVNTEAFF. DNA for the CDR3: TGTGCCAGCTCACCCCAAGGACAGGTGAACACTGAAGCTTTCTTT. V is TRBV18 and J is TRBJ1-1; 7 bases are a match to TRBD1. Unmatched junction bases numbered 4, after V lost 3 bases and J lost 0 bases. The CDR3 contains 15 residues. Germline CDR1 KGHSH, CDR2 LQKENI.

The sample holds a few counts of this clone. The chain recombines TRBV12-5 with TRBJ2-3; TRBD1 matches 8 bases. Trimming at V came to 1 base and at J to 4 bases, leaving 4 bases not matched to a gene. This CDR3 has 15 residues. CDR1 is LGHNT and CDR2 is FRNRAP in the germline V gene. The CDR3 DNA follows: TGTGCTAGTGGTTTGGCGACAGGGGCGGCAGATACGCAGTATTTT. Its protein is CASGLATGAADTQYF.